This T cell receptor beta chain was sequenced in a study of neurological immune-mediated disorders. Findings of the study overall: It was the repertoires of 18 of 34 multiple sclerosis patients that phylogenetic grouping placed in one related-CDR3 cluster, which is a possible signature. HTLV-1-associated myelopathy led in TCR clonal expansion, while multiple sclerosis ranked lowest, below healthy controls.

The CDR3 runs 14 residues. V lost 8 bases and J lost 2, with 16 bases in between. The V gene's germline CDR1 is MNHEY and CDR2 SVGEGT. The cDNA came from 5'RACE with 10-nucleotide random UMIs. Sequencing of 15-18 subjects in each run yielded over 170 million TCR-beta sequences. TCRdb re-called the 5' RACE reads through MiXCR, storing one row per CDR3 protein. The sample includes tens of thousands of distinct CDR3 sequences, approximately 2.8% of them seen just once. This clonotype was detected many times. Its antigen remains unidentified. This TCR derives from a woman between 25 and 40 years old with multiple sclerosis. V is TRBV6-2 or TRBV6-3 and J is TRBJ2-7, with D uncertain. Sequencing was done on a sample of PBMCs. The CDR3 DNA follows: TGTGCCAGCGCGTCACTTGACGGCGCCTACGAGCAGTACTTC. This codes for CASASLDGAYEQYF.